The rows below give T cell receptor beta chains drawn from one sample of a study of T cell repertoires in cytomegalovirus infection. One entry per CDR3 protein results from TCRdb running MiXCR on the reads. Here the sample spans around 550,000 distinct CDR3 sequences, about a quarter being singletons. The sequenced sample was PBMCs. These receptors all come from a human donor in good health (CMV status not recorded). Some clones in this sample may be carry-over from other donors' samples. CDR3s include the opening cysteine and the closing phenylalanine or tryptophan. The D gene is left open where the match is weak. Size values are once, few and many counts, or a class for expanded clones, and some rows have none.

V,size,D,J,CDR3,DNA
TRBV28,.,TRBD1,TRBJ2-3,CASLQGAEDTQYF,TGTGCCAGCCTACAGGGGGCTGAAGATACGCAGTATTTT
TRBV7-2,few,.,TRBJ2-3,CASSFPGAHYTDTQYF,TGTGCCAGCAGCTTCCCCGGGGCCCATTACACAGATACGCAGTATTTT
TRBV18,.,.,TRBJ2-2,CASSKVANANTGELFF,TGTGCCAGCTCTAAAGTAGCGAACGCGAACACCGGGGAGCTGTTTTTT
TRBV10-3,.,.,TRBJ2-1,CAISDLLASYNEQFF,TGTGCCATCAGTGATCTTCTCGCGTCCTACAATGAGCAGTTCTTC
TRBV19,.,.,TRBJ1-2,CASSIPSGFGYTF,TGTGCCAGTAGTATACCTTCAGGGTTTGGCTACACCTTC
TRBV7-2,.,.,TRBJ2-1,CASSFLAVSVNEQFF,TGTGCCAGCAGCTTCCTAGCTGTTTCCGTTAATGAGCAGTTCTTC
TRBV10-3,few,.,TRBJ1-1,CAISDLTGNTEAFF,TGTGCCATCAGTGATCTGACGGGGAACACTGAAGCTTTCTTT
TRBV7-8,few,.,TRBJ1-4,CASSPTDSPIWEKLFF,TGTGCCAGCAGCCCGACGGACAGTCCCATCTGGGAAAAACTGTTTTTT
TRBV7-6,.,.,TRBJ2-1,CASSPDRIEQFF,TGTGCCAGCAGCCCGGACCGGATTGAACAGTTCTTC
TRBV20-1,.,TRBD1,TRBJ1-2,CSAKSFGTGYGYTF,TGCAGTGCCAAATCGTTCGGGACAGGCTATGGCTACACCTTC
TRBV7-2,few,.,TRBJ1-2,CASSLGVRTYNGYTF,TGTGCCAGCAGCTTAGGCGTCAGAACCTATAATGGCTACACCTTC
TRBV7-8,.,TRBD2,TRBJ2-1,CASSEREVVDEQFF,TGTGCCAGCAGCGAGCGGGAGGTCGTCGATGAGCAGTTCTTC
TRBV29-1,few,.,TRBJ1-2,CSVFPRGFEGYGYTF,TGCAGCGTCTTTCCCCGGGGGTTCGAAGGCTATGGCTACACCTTC
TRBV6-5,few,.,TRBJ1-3,CASREQVGNTIYF,TGTGCCAGCAGGGAACAGGTCGGAAACACCATATATTTT
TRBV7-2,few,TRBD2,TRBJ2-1,CASRPGTSLLSGEQFF,TGTGCCAGCAGACCCGGGACTAGCCTGCTCTCGGGTGAGCAGTTCTTC
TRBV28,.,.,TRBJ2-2,CASNRAGNTGELFF,TGTGCCAGCAACCGGGCAGGGAACACCGGGGAGCTGTTTTTT
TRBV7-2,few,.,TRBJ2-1,CASSTTGVNEQFF,TGTGCCAGCAGCACAACAGGAGTAAATGAGCAGTTCTTC
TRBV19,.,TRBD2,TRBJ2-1,CASSPRPGLAGGYNEQFF,TGTGCCAGTAGCCCTCGACCGGGACTAGCGGGAGGCTACAATGAGCAGTTCTTC
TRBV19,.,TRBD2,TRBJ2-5,CASTPLASGRGETQYF,TGTGCCAGTACACCCCTGGCTAGCGGGCGAGGAGAGACCCAGTACTTC
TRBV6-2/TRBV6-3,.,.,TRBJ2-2,CASSPRGLNTGELFF,TGTGCCAGCAGTCCCAGGGGACTGAACACCGGGGAGCTGTTTTTT
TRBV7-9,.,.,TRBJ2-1,CASSFIRGGVDEQFF,TGTGCCAGCTCATTCATAAGGGGGGGCGTAGACGAGCAGTTCTTC
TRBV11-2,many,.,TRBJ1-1,CASSFRAEAFF,TGTGCCAGCAGCTTTAGGGCTGAAGCTTTCTTT
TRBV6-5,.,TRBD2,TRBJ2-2,CASVGFRGRAVAGELFF,TGTGCCAGCGTGGGTTTTCGCGGGAGGGCCGTCGCCGGGGAGCTGTTTTTT
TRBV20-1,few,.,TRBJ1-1,CSARAPLGGSHFF,TGCAGTGCTAGAGCCCCCCTAGGGGGGTCCCATTTCTTT
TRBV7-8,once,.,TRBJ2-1,CASSLDGSLDEQFF,TGTGCCAGCAGCTTAGATGGTAGCTTGGATGAGCAGTTCTTC
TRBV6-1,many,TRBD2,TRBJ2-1,CASSRPGLAGGVNEQFF,TGTGCCAGCAGTCGTCCGGGACTAGCGGGGGGGGTCAATGAGCAGTTCTTC
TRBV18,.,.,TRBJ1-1,CASSRGNGQNTEAFF,TGTGCCAGCTCACGTGGTAATGGTCAGAACACTGAAGCTTTCTTT
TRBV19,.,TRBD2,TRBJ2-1,CASSRRGSHNEQFF,TGTGCCAGTAGTAGGCGGGGGTCACACAATGAGCAGTTCTTC
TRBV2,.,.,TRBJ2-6,CASRRFQGSSGANVLTF,TGTGCCAGCAGGAGGTTCCAGGGGAGTAGTGGGGCCAACGTCCTGACTTTC
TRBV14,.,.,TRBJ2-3,CASSHGWSGGNTDTQYF,TGTGCCAGCAGCCACGGATGGAGTGGCGGGAACACAGATACGCAGTATTTT
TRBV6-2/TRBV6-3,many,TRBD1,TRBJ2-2,CASSFRQGAGTGELFF,TGTGCCAGCAGTTTCCGACAGGGGGCTGGCACCGGGGAGCTGTTTTTT
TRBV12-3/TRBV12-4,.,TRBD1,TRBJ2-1,CASSPKGQGPYNEQFF,TGTGCCAGCAGCCCAAAGGGACAGGGACCCTACAATGAGCAGTTCTTC
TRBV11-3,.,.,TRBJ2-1,CASSLGGAAGGWNEQFF,TGTGCCAGCAGCTTAGGGGGGGCGGCAGGGGGGTGGAATGAGCAGTTCTTC
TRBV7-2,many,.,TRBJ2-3,CASSSLADYTDTQYF,TGTGCCAGCAGCTCATTAGCGGACTACACAGATACGCAGTATTTT
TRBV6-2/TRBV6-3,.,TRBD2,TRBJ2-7,CASRQSGNYEQYF,TGTGCCAGCAGACAGAGCGGGAACTACGAGCAGTACTTC
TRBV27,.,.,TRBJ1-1,CASSLWHGSTEAFF,TGTGCCAGCAGTTTATGGCATGGGAGCACTGAAGCTTTCTTT
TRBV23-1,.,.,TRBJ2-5,CASSQPQSGAETQYF,TGCGCCAGCAGTCAACCTCAATCAGGGGCAGAGACCCAGTACTTC
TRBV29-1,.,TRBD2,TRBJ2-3,CSLGLAGAGTDTQYF,TGCAGCCTGGGACTAGCGGGAGCTGGCACAGATACGCAGTATTTT
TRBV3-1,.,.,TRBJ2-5,CASSQNSGAETQYF,TGTGCCAGCAGCCAAAACTCCGGGGCCGAGACCCAGTACTTC
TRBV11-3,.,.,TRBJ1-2,CASSLGDAGYGYTF,TGTGCCAGCAGCTTGGGGGACGCCGGCTATGGCTACACCTTC
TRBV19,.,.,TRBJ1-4,CASSPNRGVTNEKLFF,TGTGCCAGTAGTCCGAACCGGGGCGTTACTAATGAAAAACTGTTTTTT